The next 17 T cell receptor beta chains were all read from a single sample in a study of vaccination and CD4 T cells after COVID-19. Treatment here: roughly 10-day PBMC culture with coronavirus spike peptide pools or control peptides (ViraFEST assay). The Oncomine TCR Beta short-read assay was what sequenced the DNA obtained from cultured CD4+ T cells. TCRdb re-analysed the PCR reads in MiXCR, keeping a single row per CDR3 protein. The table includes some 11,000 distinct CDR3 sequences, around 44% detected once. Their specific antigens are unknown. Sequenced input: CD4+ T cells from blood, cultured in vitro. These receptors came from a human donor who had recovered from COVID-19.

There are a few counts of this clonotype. CDR3 sequence (DNA): TGTGCCAGCAGTGTAAGCCTCGAGCAGTACTTC. Protein: CASSVSLEQYF. V and J are TRBV2 and TRBJ2-7, with D unclear. This CDR3 has 11 amino acids. Germline V lookup: CDR1 SNHLY, CDR2 FYNNEI. Trimming removed 4 bases from V and 6 bases from J, with 7 bases in between.

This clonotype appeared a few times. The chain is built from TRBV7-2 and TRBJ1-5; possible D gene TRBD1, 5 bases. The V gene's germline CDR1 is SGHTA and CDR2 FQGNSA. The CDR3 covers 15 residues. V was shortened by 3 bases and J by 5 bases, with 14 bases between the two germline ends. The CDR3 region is CASSLGRGTDQPQHF. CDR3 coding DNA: TGTGCCAGCAGCTTGGGCCGGGGGACCGATCAGCCCCAGCATTTT.

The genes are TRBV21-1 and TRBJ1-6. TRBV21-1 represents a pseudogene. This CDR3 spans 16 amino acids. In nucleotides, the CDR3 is TGTGCCAGCAGCAAAGTGAAGAGCTCCTATAATTCACCCCTCCACTTT. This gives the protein CASSKVKSSYNSPLHF.

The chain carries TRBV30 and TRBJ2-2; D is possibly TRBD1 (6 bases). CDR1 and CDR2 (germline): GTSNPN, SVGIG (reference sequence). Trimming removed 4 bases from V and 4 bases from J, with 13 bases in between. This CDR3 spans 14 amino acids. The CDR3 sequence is CAWNTGTVTGELFF. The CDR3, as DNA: TGTGCCTGGAACACAGGGACGGTCACCGGGGAGCTGTTTTTT.

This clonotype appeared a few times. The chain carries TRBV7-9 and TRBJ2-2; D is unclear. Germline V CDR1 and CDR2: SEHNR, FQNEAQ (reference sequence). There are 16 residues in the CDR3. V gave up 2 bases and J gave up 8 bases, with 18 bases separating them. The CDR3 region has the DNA TGTGCCAGCAGCTTAAAGCCGCGGCTAAGTCGGGGGGAGCTGTTTTTT. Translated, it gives CASSLKPRLSRGELFF.

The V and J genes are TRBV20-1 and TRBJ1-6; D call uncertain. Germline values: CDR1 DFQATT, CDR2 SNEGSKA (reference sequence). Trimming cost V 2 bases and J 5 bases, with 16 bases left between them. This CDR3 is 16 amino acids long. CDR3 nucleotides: TGCAGTGCTAGACCCCTCGCCCGGCCGGATAATTCACCCCTCCACTTT. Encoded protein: CSARPLARPDNSPLHF.

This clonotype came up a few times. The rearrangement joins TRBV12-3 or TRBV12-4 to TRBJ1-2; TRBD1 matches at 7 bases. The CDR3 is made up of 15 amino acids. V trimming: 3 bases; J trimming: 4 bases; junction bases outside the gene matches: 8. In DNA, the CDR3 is TGTGCCAGCAGTTTTAAGGGGGCTAAGGGCTATGGCTACACCTTC. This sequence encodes CASSFKGAKGYGYTF.

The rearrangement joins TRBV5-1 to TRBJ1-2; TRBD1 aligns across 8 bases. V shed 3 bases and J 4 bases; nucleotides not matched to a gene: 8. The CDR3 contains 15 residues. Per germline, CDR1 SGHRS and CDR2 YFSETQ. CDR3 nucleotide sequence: TGCGCCAGCAGCTCCACCGGGACAGGACCCTATGGCTACACCTTC. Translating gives CASSSTGTGPYGYTF.

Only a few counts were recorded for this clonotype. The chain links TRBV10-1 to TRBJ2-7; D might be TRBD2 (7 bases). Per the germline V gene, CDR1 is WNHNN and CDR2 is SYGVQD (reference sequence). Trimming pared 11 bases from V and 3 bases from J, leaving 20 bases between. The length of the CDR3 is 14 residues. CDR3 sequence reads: CAPQTGGPLYEQYF. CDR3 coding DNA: TGCGCCCCCCAAACGGGGGGCCCCCTCTACGAGCAGTACTTC.

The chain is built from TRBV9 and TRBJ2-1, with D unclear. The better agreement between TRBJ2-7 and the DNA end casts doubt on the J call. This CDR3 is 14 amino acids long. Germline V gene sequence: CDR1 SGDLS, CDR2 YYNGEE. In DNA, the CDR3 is TGTGCCAGCAGCGTGGGAAGCGTTGGGGACGAGCAGTACTTC. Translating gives CASSVGSVGDEQYF.

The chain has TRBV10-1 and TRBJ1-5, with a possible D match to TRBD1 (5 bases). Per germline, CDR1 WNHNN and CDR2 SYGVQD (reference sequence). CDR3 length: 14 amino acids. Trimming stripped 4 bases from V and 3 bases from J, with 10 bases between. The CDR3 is CASSAGTANQPQHF. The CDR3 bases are TGCGCCAGCAGTGCAGGGACGGCCAATCAGCCCCAGCATTTT.

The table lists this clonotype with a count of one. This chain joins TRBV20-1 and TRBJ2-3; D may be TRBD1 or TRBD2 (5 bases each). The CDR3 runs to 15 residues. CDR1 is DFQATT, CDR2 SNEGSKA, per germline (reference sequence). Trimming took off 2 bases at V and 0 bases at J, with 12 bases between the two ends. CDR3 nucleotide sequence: TGCAGTGCTAGACGACGGGGCTCTAGCACAGATACGCAGTATTTT. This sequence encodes CSARRRGSSTDTQYF.

In DNA, the CDR3 is TGTGCCAGCAGTTACACCCTAGTCCCGGGAGGGGCCGGGAATGAGCAGTTCTTC. Its protein product is CASSYTLVPGGAGNEQFF. The chain is built from TRBV6-5 and TRBJ2-1; 8 bases are shared with TRBD2. Germline loops: CDR1 MNHEY, CDR2 SVGAGI. V gave up 2 bases and J gave up 7 bases; unmatched junction bases: 16. This CDR3 comprises 18 residues.

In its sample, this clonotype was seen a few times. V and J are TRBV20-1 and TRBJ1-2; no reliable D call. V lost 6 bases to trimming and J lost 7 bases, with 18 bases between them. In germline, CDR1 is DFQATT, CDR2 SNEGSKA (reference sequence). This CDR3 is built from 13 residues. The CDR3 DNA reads TGCAGTGCCCATGCCGGTCACGGGTCTGGCTACACCTTC. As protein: CSAHAGHGSGYTF.

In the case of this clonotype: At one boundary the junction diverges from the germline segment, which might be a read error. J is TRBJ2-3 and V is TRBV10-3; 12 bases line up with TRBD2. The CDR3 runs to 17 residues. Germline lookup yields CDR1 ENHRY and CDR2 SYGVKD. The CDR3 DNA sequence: TGTGCCATCAGTGGACCCCCCCTAGCGGGGGGGGGAGATGCGCAGTATTTT. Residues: CAISGPPLAGGGDAQYF.

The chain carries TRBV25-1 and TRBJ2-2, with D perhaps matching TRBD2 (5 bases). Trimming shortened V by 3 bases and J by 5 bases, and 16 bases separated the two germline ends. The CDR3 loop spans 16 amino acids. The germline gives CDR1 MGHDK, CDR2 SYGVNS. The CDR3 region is CASSEKGFSGTGELFF. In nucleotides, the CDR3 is TGTGCCAGCAGTGAGAAAGGGTTTTCGGGGACCGGGGAGCTGTTTTTT.

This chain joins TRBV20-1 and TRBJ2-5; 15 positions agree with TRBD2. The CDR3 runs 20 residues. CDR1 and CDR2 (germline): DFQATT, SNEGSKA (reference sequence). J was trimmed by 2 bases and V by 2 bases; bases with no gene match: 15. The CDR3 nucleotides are TGCAGTGCTAGACCCCCCTCGGGACTAGCGGGGGGCCGAATTCAAGAGACCCAGTACTTC. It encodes CSARPPSGLAGGRIQETQYF.